The 18 T cell receptor beta chains in this list originate from one sample, sequenced in a study of cytomegalovirus exposure and HLA in healthy donors. Primers: 60 Vbeta forward and 13 Jbeta reverse. Repertoires were generated with immunoSEQ multiplex PCR, while TCRdb's copy carries only in-frame clones and drops some. The table lists 90,000 or so clones, around four fifths of them singletons. Sample: PBMCs. These receptor sequences come from a male donor in good health and CMV-seropositive.

The V gene is TRBV29-1, the J gene TRBJ2-1, with D perhaps TRBD1 (5 bases). Germline values: CDR1 SQVTM, CDR2 ANQGSEA. The CDR3 covers 14 residues. The V end was cut by 8 bases, the J end by 3 bases, with 17 bases between. CDR3 in amino acids: CSSKGRNYYNEQFF. CDR3 sequence (DNA): TGCAGCTCCAAGGGGCGAAACTACTACAATGAGCAGTTCTTC.

This chain uses TRBV19 with TRBJ2-7; D unresolved. V lost 5 bases, J lost 2 bases, and 10 bases lay in between. CDR3 length: 13 amino acids. Germline V lookup: CDR1 LNHDA, CDR2 SQIVND (reference sequence). CDR3 region: CASSPGATYEQYF. In nucleotides, the CDR3 is TGTGCCAGTAGTCCTGGAGCGACCTACGAGCAGTACTTC.

This clone was seen a few times. The chain has TRBV9 and TRBJ1-1; 7 bases are a match to TRBD1. The CDR3 loop spans 16 amino acids. Germline CDR1 and CDR2: SGDLS and YYNGEE. V trimming: 0 bases; J trimming: 0 bases; junction bases outside the gene matches: 5. This CDR3 reads CASSVEGGPMNTEAFF. The DNA of the CDR3 is TGTGCCAGCAGCGTAGAAGGGGGCCCAATGAACACTGAAGCTTTCTTT.

The chain couples TRBV7-3 to TRBJ1-1; D remains ambiguous. Trimming left V 5 bases short and J 4 bases short, with 11 bases between. Germline values: CDR1 SGHTA, CDR2 FQGTGA. The CDR3 is 13 residues long. The CDR3 here is CASSPRRGTEAFF. The CDR3 nucleotides are TGTGCCAGCAGCCCCCGGCGAGGCACTGAAGCTTTCTTT.

The CDR3 coding sequence is TGTGCCAGCAGCTTGGTCGACAGTGTGAACACCGGGGAGCTGTTTTTT. Amino acids: CASSLVDSVNTGELFF. V and J are TRBV5-8 and TRBJ2-2; TRBD1 is a possible D gene (5 bases). V gave up 0 bases and J gave up 1 base, with 10 bases separating them. From germline, CDR1 is SGHTS and CDR2 YDEGEE. CDR3 length equals 16 residues.

This chain links TRBV7-9 with TRBJ2-1; TRBD2 matches 9 bases. The J segment lost 4 bases and the V segment lost 2 bases, leaving 6 bases of the junction unmatched. The CDR3 contains 16 residues. Looked up from germline, CDR1 is SEHNR and CDR2 is FQNEAQ (reference sequence). CDR3 loop: CASSLWSAGGYNEQFF. CDR3 DNA sequence: TGTGCCAGCAGCTTATGGTCTGCGGGAGGGTACAATGAGCAGTTCTTC. Filled out from reference TRBV7-9 and TRBJ2-1, the complete variable domain reads DTGVSQNPRHKITKRGQNVTFRCDPISEHNRLYWYRQTLGQGPEFLTYFQNEAQLEKSRLLSDRFSAERPKGSFSTLEIQRTEQGDSAMYLCASSLWSAGGYNEQFFGPGTRLTVL.

The gene calls are TRBV7-9 and TRBJ2-6, with 7 positions matching TRBD1. J gave up 4 bases and V 5 bases, and 5 bases lay outside the gene matches. Germline loops: CDR1 SEHNR, CDR2 FQNEAQ (reference sequence). This CDR3 is built from 15 residues. The CDR3 DNA reads TGTGCCAGCAGCATCGACAGGGCCGGGGCCAACGTCCTGACTTTC. Its translation is CASSIDRAGANVLTF.

This chain joins TRBV9 and TRBJ1-1; D is perhaps TRBD1 (6 bases). Looked up from germline, CDR1 is SGDLS and CDR2 is YYNGEE. Trimming removed 4 bases at V and 0 bases at J, with 13 bases between. The CDR3 runs to 15 residues. CDR3: CASSPGQFLNTEAFF. The CDR3 nucleotides are TGTGCCAGCAGCCCTGGACAGTTTTTGAACACTGAAGCTTTCTTT.

The gene calls are TRBV19 and TRBJ2-5, with 7 bases aligning to TRBD1. This CDR3 is built from 14 residues. CDR1 is LNHDA and CDR2 is SQIVND in the germline V gene (reference sequence). V trimming: 3 bases; J trimming: 1 base; junction bases outside the gene matches: 2. The CDR3 spells CASSMGQSQETQYF. The DNA for the CDR3 is TGTGCCAGTAGTATGGGACAGAGCCAAGAGACCCAGTACTTC.

The chain has TRBV18 and TRBJ1-6, with D hard to call. Germline V lookup: CDR1 KGHSH, CDR2 LQKENI. CDR3 length equals 16 residues. Trimming took off 3 bases at V and 2 bases at J, with 11 bases between the two ends. The CDR3 DNA follows: TGTGCCAGCTCACCTGCGGGGAACCCCTATAATTCACCCCTCCACTTT. It encodes CASSPAGNPYNSPLHF.

J is TRBJ1-1 and V is TRBV30; D unclear. Trimming removed 2 bases at V and 1 base at J, with 5 bases between. CDR3 length: 12 residues. CDR1 is GTSNPN, CDR2 SVGIG, per germline (reference sequence). The DNA of the CDR3 is TGTGCCTGGAGTTCCGGGAACACTGAAGCTTTCTTT. Amino acids: CAWSSGNTEAFF.

This clone appeared a single time. This chain links TRBV10-3 with TRBJ2-7, with TRBD2 as a possible D gene (6 bases). Germline V gene data show CDR1 as ENHRY and CDR2 as SYGVKD. This CDR3 has 15 residues. Trimming pared 3 bases from V and 3 bases from J, leaving 15 bases between. DNA for the CDR3: TGTGCCATCAGTGAAGGGGACTCTCGGGTCTACGAGCAGTACTTC. This translates into CAISEGDSRVYEQYF.

This chain joins TRBV18 and TRBJ1-2; 8 nucleotides match TRBD1. Trimming took 3 bases from V and 1 from J; bases not matched to a gene: 4. Germline V gene data show CDR1 as KGHSH and CDR2 as LQKENI. The CDR3 consists of 15 residues. The chain's CDR3 is CASSPGTGLNYGYTF. In DNA, the CDR3 is TGTGCCAGCTCACCCGGGACAGGCCTTAACTATGGCTACACCTTC. Variable domain in full (rest from reference TRBV18 and TRBJ1-2): NAGVMQNPRHLVRRRGQEARLRCSPMKGHSHVYWYRQLPEEGLKFMVYLQKENIIDESGMPKERFSAEFPKEGPSILRIQQVVRGDSAAYFCASSPGTGLNYGYTFGSGTRLTVV.

The CDR3 region has the DNA TGTGCCAGCAGCCCGGACAGTAACAAGGGCTACGAGCAGTACTTC. Translation: CASSPDSNKGYEQYF. The chain combines TRBV5-6 with TRBJ2-7, with a weak D call TRBD1 (6 bases). Germline CDR1 and CDR2: SGHDT and YYEEEE. This CDR3 has 15 amino acids. Deletions cut 4 bases from V and 3 bases from J, with 17 bases between.

The chain has TRBV14 and TRBJ2-1; 9 bases agree with TRBD2. CDR3 length equals 16 residues. V was clipped by 5 bases and J by 0 bases; unmatched bases: 5. Germline V gene data show CDR1 as SGHDN and CDR2 as FVKESK. CDR3 amino acids: CASSVLAGASYNEQFF. The CDR3 coding sequence is TGTGCCAGCAGCGTTTTAGCGGGGGCCTCCTACAATGAGCAGTTCTTC. Using reference TRBV14 and TRBJ2-1 for the parts outside the CDR3, the full variable domain is EAGVTQFPSHSVIEKGQTVTLRCDPISGHDNLYWYRRVMGKEIKFLLHFVKESKQDESGMPNNRFLAERTGGTYSTLKVQPAELEDSGVYFCASSVLAGASYNEQFFGPGTRLTVL.

This chain connects TRBV7-8 to TRBJ1-4; D call uncertain. CDR1 and CDR2 (germline): SGHVS, FQNEAQ. Trimming stripped 3 bases from V and 5 bases from J, with 13 bases between. This CDR3 spans 15 amino acids. The CDR3 DNA reads as TGTGCCAGCAGCTTTATGACGGGGAGAAATGAAAAACTGTTTTTT. This translates into CASSFMTGRNEKLFF.

The CDR3 nucleotides are TGTGCCAGCAGTTTAGGGACAGGGGGCCTTTCACCCCTCCACTTT. It specifies CASSLGTGGLSPLHF. The genes are TRBV28 and TRBJ1-6; 12 bases agree with TRBD1. The CDR3 contains 15 residues. Germline V gene sequence: CDR1 MDHEN, CDR2 SYDVKM. J gave up 9 bases and V 2 bases, and 2 bases lay outside the gene matches.

The genes are TRBV28 and TRBJ2-7; the match to TRBD1 covers 7 bases. The CDR3 length is 14 residues. From germline, CDR1 is MDHEN and CDR2 SYDVKM. V trimming: 8 bases; J trimming: 3 bases; junction bases outside the gene matches: 10. The CDR3 protein is CASVRDSWNYEQYF. The CDR3 DNA reads TGTGCCAGCGTCCGGGACAGCTGGAACTACGAGCAGTACTTC.